The text below deals with one TCR beta chain. The antigen is unknown. Primers included in the PCR were 60 Vbeta and 13 Jbeta primers. The method was immunoSEQ multiplex PCR; TCRdb's version includes in-frame clones alone and lacks a portion of them. Of about 130,000 clones in the sample, roughly 79% were seen once. This sample was taken from a study of cytomegalovirus exposure and HLA in healthy donors. Study-level points and caveats: Earlier results showed most TCR beta V segments being productive about 90% or about 30% of the time. In a later analysis, V- and J-gene trimming of beta chains associated with a DCLRE1C missense variant, replicated independently.

Germline V CDR1 and CDR2: SGHTA, FQGNSA. J lost 3 bases, V lost 5 bases, and 8 bases had no gene match. The CDR3 has 15 residues. This receptor was taken from a woman aged 35 to 49 in good health and CMV-seronegative. Material for sequencing was PBMCs. V usage is TRBV7-2 and J usage is TRBJ2-3; 7 bases line up with TRBD2. This chain's CDR3 is CASSGDGRTTDTQYF. The CDR3 DNA follows: TGTGCCAGCAGCGGCGACGGGAGGACGACAGATACGCAGTATTTT. Full variable domain (remainder filled in from reference TRBV7-2 and TRBJ2-3): GAGVSQSPSNKVTEKGKDVELRCDPISGHTALYWYRQSLGQGLEFLIYFQGNSAPDKSGLPSDRFSAERTGGSVSTLTIQRTQQEDSAVYLCASSGDGRTTDTQYFGPGTRLTVL.